This record covers a single TCR beta chain. Its cognate antigen has yet to be identified. No much larger clone is present one base from it, and per-base qualities are unavailable. This entry comes from a study of cytotoxic CD8 clonotypes in ibrutinib-treated CLL (dated by TCRdb to about 2021). Some background on the complete study: The cohort included more than 14 treatment-naive and ten to twelve relapsed/refractory patients; some 18 were IGHV unmutated. Partial responses were observed in around 25 patients and complete responses in 2; after a median follow-up of around 68 months, remission was maintained in about 15 patients and progression was observed in approximately 12. Response samples were obtained after a median of roughly 13 months of treatment, with a range of about 6 to 36 months. On average, each sample had hundreds of thousands of productive templates and more than 75,000 productive rearrangements. Longitudinal samples were available for about 30% of the roughly 90 trial participants. Cryopreserved peripheral blood mononuclear cells were obtained before treatment, at response, and at either sustained remission or disease progression. All remission and progressive disease samples were collected while patients were still receiving ibrutinib.

On a MiSeq, deep resolution sequencing aimed for a depth between 1 in 1 million and 1 in 200,000 T cells, with each clonotype covered around 9.2x on average. The immunoSEQ hsTCRB Kit was used to generate TCR beta libraries. As for how the authors treated the data: The data were analyzed with ImmunoSEQ Analyzer and ImmunoSEQ Data Assistant, and V, D and J gene assignments followed IMGT definitions. Clonality, which ranges from 0 to 1, was calculated by subtracting the normalized Shannon entropy of productive rearrangement frequencies from one. Public clonotype analysis was restricted to overrepresented clonotypes comprising at least 0.05% of each patient's repertoire. About twelve repertoires from age-matched healthy donors, obtained from immuneACCESS, served as clonality controls. TCRdb took over this immuneACCESS table, retaining in-frame rearrangements with V and J assigned. Such tables are incomplete; in checked studies, under half of the missing clones stem from an unresolved V gene, and the remainder is unexplained. V, J and clone size derive from that table, while D and trimming were established from the DNA sequence. For this sample there are around 130,000 clones; approximately 80% appear just once. The top ten constitute about 3.3% of the sample.

General findings and caveats noted by the study authors: Clonality increased at ibrutinib response, stayed stable in sustained remission, and fell back toward baseline at progression. Public clonotypes were rare and either contracted or stayed stable during treatment, and the rise in clonality at ibrutinib response reflected the expansion of private clonotypes. Baseline clonality exceeded that of age-matched healthy donors and correlated strongly with circulating CD8+ T-cell counts. Sustained-remission and progressing patients did not have matched sampling times, and lymph node repertoires were not examined.

What this sample's time point label stands for: around 2 years on ibrutinib. Approximately 2 micrograms of genomic DNA were extracted from cryopreserved PBMCs for TCR beta library preparation. Longitudinal blood samples from CLL patients receiving ibrutinib monotherapy were subjected to high-throughput TCR beta sequencing. The patients were enrolled in a single-center, open-label phase 2 trial of ibrutinib monotherapy. The TCR was taken from a human donor with chronic lymphocytic leukemia. The sequenced sample was PBMCs, obtained after 24 months of ibrutinib treatment.

The encoded CDR3 is CASSLSSGVEYF. The DNA is TGTGCCAGCAGCTTGTCCAGCGGGGTTGAGTACTTC. Recombination connected TRBV5-6 to TRBJ2-7, with 7 middle bases fitting TRBD2. According to the germline V gene, CDR1 reads SGHDT and CDR2 reads YYEEEE. Measured from the cysteine to the phenylalanine, the CDR3 is 12 residues long. Just CDR3 DNA is preserved here, 36 bases in frame from base 1. Trimming removed 1 base from V and 11 bases from J; the gene matches leave 6 bases unexplained.